Listed below are T cell receptor beta chains from one sample, sequenced in a study of T cells in Graves' hyperthyroidism and ophthalmopathy. TCRdb reprocessed the multiplex PCR reads with MiXCR, giving one entry per CDR3 protein. The sample contains more than 75,000 distinct CDR3 sequences, over 50% of which appear only once. Sample: blood. The receptors originated from a woman between 40 and 55 years old with Graves' hyperthyroidism. CDR3s include the opening cysteine and the closing phenylalanine or tryptophan. The D gene is left open where the match is weak. Only part of the rows carry a size: once, few, many, or a class if the clone is expanded.

len: 11
d_gene: .
j_gene: TRBJ2-7
v_gene: TRBV6-5
abundance: many
CDR3nt: TGTGCCAGCAGACAGGCTTACGAGCAGTACTTC
CDR3aa: CASRQAYEQYF

len: 13
d_gene: .
j_gene: TRBJ2-2
v_gene: TRBV2
abundance: once
CDR3nt: TGTGCCAGCAGTGAAGACGGGCAGGGGGAGCTGTTTTTT
CDR3aa: CASSEDGQGELFF

len: 15
d_gene: .
j_gene: TRBJ1-1
v_gene: TRBV24-1
abundance: once
CDR3nt: TGTGCCATCAGGCCCCTCGAGGTGATGAGCACTGAAGCTTTCTTT
CDR3aa: CAIRPLEVMSTEAFF

len: 13
d_gene: .
j_gene: TRBJ1-2
v_gene: TRBV11-1
abundance: many
CDR3nt: TGTGCCAGCAGCGCGGTAGGCGTCGGTGGCTACACCTTC
CDR3aa: CASSAVGVGGYTF

len: 15
d_gene: TRBD2
j_gene: TRBJ2-5
v_gene: TRBV29-1
abundance: once
CDR3nt: TGCAGCGTTCGCCAATTAGCGGGAGGGCCCGAGACCCAGTACTTC
CDR3aa: CSVRQLAGGPETQYF

len: 15
d_gene: TRBD1
j_gene: TRBJ1-1
v_gene: TRBV7-9
abundance: .
CDR3nt: TGTGCCAGCAGTATCCAACGGGACAGGGATACTGAAGCTTTCTTT
CDR3aa: CASSIQRDRDTEAFF

len: 14
d_gene: .
j_gene: TRBJ1-1
v_gene: TRBV25-1
abundance: many
CDR3nt: TGTGCCAGCTTGAAACAGGGACTGAACACTGAAGCTTTCTTT
CDR3aa: CASLKQGLNTEAFF

len: 13
d_gene: .
j_gene: TRBJ2-2
v_gene: TRBV25-1
abundance: .
CDR3nt: TGTGCCAGCAGTGAATGGAACACCGGGGAGCTGTTTTTT
CDR3aa: CASSEWNTGELFF

len: 16
d_gene: TRBD2
j_gene: TRBJ2-5
v_gene: TRBV5-1
abundance: many
CDR3nt: TGCGCCAGCAGCTTGGGACTAGCGGGGTCTCAAGAGACCCAGTACTTC
CDR3aa: CASSLGLAGSQETQYF

len: 16
d_gene: .
j_gene: TRBJ1-2
v_gene: TRBV4-1
abundance: many
CDR3nt: TGCGCCAGCAGCCAAGATTGGGGCAGGGACGTCCCGCTGAGTACCTTC
CDR3aa: CASSQDWGRDVPLSTF

len: 13
d_gene: TRBD1
j_gene: TRBJ1-2
v_gene: TRBV20-1
abundance: many
CDR3nt: TGCAGTGCCTACCAGGGGGCTGTATATGGCTACACCTTC
CDR3aa: CSAYQGAVYGYTF

len: 14
d_gene: TRBD1
j_gene: TRBJ2-3
v_gene: TRBV2
abundance: many
CDR3nt: TGTGCCAGCACTCTACAGGGGGTGGGAGATACGCAGTATTTT
CDR3aa: CASTLQGVGDTQYF

len: 14
d_gene: TRBD1
j_gene: TRBJ1-6
v_gene: TRBV6-5
abundance: many
CDR3nt: TGTGCCAGCAGTCTAACAGGGGGCGAATCACCCCTCCACTTT
CDR3aa: CASSLTGGESPLHF

len: 11
d_gene: .
j_gene: TRBJ2-2
v_gene: TRBV5-4
abundance: many
CDR3nt: TGTGCCAGCAGCTTGGAACGGGAGCTGTTTTTT
CDR3aa: CASSLERELFF

len: 14
d_gene: .
j_gene: TRBJ2-3
v_gene: TRBV7-2
abundance: many
CDR3nt: TGTGCCAGCAGCTTGGGGGGGCTAACAGATACGCAGTATTTT
CDR3aa: CASSLGGLTDTQYF

len: 13
d_gene: TRBD1
j_gene: TRBJ2-1
v_gene: TRBV20-1
abundance: .
CDR3nt: TGCAGTGCTAGAGCGACAGGGGACAATGAGCAGTTCTTC
CDR3aa: CSARATGDNEQFF

len: 13
d_gene: TRBD2
j_gene: TRBJ2-7
v_gene: TRBV7-2
abundance: .
CDR3nt: TGTGCCAGCAGCACGGGACTAGCCGCCGAGCAGTACTTC
CDR3aa: CASSTGLAAEQYF

len: 13
d_gene: .
j_gene: TRBJ2-7
v_gene: TRBV10-3
abundance: .
CDR3nt: TGTGCCATCGGGCAAGCGGGTGATTACGAGCAGTACTTC
CDR3aa: CAIGQAGDYEQYF

len: 12
d_gene: .
j_gene: TRBJ1-2
v_gene: TRBV25-1
abundance: .
CDR3nt: TGTGCCAGCCCCCGAGGGGCGAGAGGCTACACCTTC
CDR3aa: CASPRGARGYTF

len: 15
d_gene: .
j_gene: TRBJ2-5
v_gene: TRBV13
abundance: .
CDR3nt: TGTGCCAGCAGCCATGATGCTGATAGACAAGAGATCCAGTACTTC
CDR3aa: CASSHDADRQEIQYF

len: 14
d_gene: .
j_gene: TRBJ2-7
v_gene: TRBV12-3/TRBV12-4
abundance: .
CDR3nt: TGTGCCAGCAGTCCCTGGGGCACGAACCACGAGCAGTACTTC
CDR3aa: CASSPWGTNHEQYF

len: 15
d_gene: TRBD2
j_gene: TRBJ2-7
v_gene: TRBV29-1
abundance: .
CDR3nt: TGCAGCGTTGAAGGACTAGCGGCTACCACCTACGAGCAGTACTTC
CDR3aa: CSVEGLAATTYEQYF

len: 14
d_gene: TRBD2
j_gene: TRBJ2-6
v_gene: TRBV2
abundance: medium-sized
CDR3nt: TGTGCCAGCAGACCTAGCGGGATAGGTTTCGTCCTGACTTTC
CDR3aa: CASRPSGIGFVLTF

len: 15
d_gene: TRBD2
j_gene: TRBJ2-2
v_gene: TRBV4-3
abundance: many
CDR3nt: TGCGCCAGCAGCGCCCTGGGGAGGGACACCGGGGAGCTGTTTTTT
CDR3aa: CASSALGRDTGELFF

len: 14
d_gene: TRBD1
j_gene: TRBJ2-7
v_gene: TRBV9
abundance: many
CDR3nt: TGTGCCAGCAGCTACACCGACAGGGGTGACGAGCAGTACTTC
CDR3aa: CASSYTDRGDEQYF

len: 14
d_gene: .
j_gene: TRBJ1-1
v_gene: TRBV9
abundance: .
CDR3nt: TGTGCCAGCAGAGATGAAGAGCTGAACACTGAAGCTTTCTTT
CDR3aa: CASRDEELNTEAFF

len: 13
d_gene: TRBD1
j_gene: TRBJ1-2
v_gene: TRBV9
abundance: many
CDR3nt: TGTGCCAGCAGCGTTAGACAGGGCCGGGACTACACCTTC
CDR3aa: CASSVRQGRDYTF

len: 12
d_gene: .
j_gene: TRBJ1-5
v_gene: TRBV20-1
abundance: few
CDR3nt: TGCAGTGCTAGGAAGGGGGATTCGGCGCAGCATTTT
CDR3aa: CSARKGDSAQHF

len: 12
d_gene: .
j_gene: TRBJ2-7
v_gene: TRBV10-3
abundance: .
CDR3nt: TGTGCCATCGGGCGGGGAGGCTACGAGCAGTACTTC
CDR3aa: CAIGRGGYEQYF

len: 16
d_gene: TRBD2
j_gene: TRBJ2-2
v_gene: TRBV2
abundance: once
CDR3nt: TGTGCCAGCAGTGAACTAGCGGGGGGGCGCTTCGGGGAGCTGTTTTTT
CDR3aa: CASSELAGGRFGELFF

len: 15
d_gene: .
j_gene: TRBJ1-1
v_gene: TRBV20-1
abundance: medium-sized
CDR3nt: TGCAGTGCTTCTCCCCTCCTACAGGGAAAGACTGAAGCTTTCTTT
CDR3aa: CSASPLLQGKTEAFF

len: 15
d_gene: TRBD2
j_gene: TRBJ2-5
v_gene: TRBV4-2
abundance: few
CDR3nt: TGTGCCAGCAGCCAAGCTAGCGGGAGCAGGGAGACCCAGTACTTC
CDR3aa: CASSQASGSRETQYF

len: 15
d_gene: TRBD1
j_gene: TRBJ1-5
v_gene: TRBV20-1
abundance: many
CDR3nt: TGCAGTGCTTATCATCCCGGGACAGGGAATCAGCCCCAGCATTTT
CDR3aa: CSAYHPGTGNQPQHF

len: 14
d_gene: TRBD1
j_gene: TRBJ2-7
v_gene: TRBV10-3
abundance: once
CDR3nt: TGTGCCATCAGTGACCCAGGGGGCGCGGATGAGCAGTACTTC
CDR3aa: CAISDPGGADEQYF

len: 13
d_gene: .
j_gene: TRBJ1-2
v_gene: TRBV7-9
abundance: once
CDR3nt: TGTGCCAGCAGCTTAGGAGGGGGTCTTGGCTACACCTTC
CDR3aa: CASSLGGGLGYTF

len: 14
d_gene: .
j_gene: TRBJ2-2
v_gene: TRBV10-3
abundance: .
CDR3nt: TGTGCCATCAGTGAGTCGACCGGGACCGGGGAGCTGTTTTTT
CDR3aa: CAISESTGTGELFF

len: 13
d_gene: .
j_gene: TRBJ1-1
v_gene: TRBV7-3
abundance: many
CDR3nt: TGTGCCAGCAGCCTCCACCTAGAGGCTGAAGCTTTCTTT
CDR3aa: CASSLHLEAEAFF

len: 15
d_gene: TRBD2
j_gene: TRBJ2-3
v_gene: TRBV20-1
abundance: .
CDR3nt: TGCAGTGCTCGCCCGGGACTAGCGCTTACAGATACGCAGTATTTT
CDR3aa: CSARPGLALTDTQYF

len: 17
d_gene: TRBD1
j_gene: TRBJ1-5
v_gene: TRBV9
abundance: many
CDR3nt: TGTGCCAGCAGCCCCGGGACAGGGACTTGGGGCAATCAGCCCCAGCATTTT
CDR3aa: CASSPGTGTWGNQPQHF

len: 11
d_gene: TRBD1
j_gene: TRBJ1-1
v_gene: TRBV12-3/TRBV12-4
abundance: few
CDR3nt: TGTGCCAGCACCTCGGACAGGGTGGCTTTCTTT
CDR3aa: CASTSDRVAFF

len: 15
d_gene: .
j_gene: TRBJ1-2
v_gene: TRBV9
abundance: few
CDR3nt: TGTGCCAGCAGTTTAGGCGGGGTCCTCCACTATGGCTACACCTTC
CDR3aa: CASSLGGVLHYGYTF

len: 16
d_gene: .
j_gene: TRBJ1-2
v_gene: TRBV7-3
abundance: .
CDR3nt: TGTGCCAGCAGCTTAACCTTCACGACCCAGGGCTATGGCTACACCTTC
CDR3aa: CASSLTFTTQGYGYTF

len: 15
d_gene: .
j_gene: TRBJ2-7
v_gene: TRBV29-1
abundance: once
CDR3nt: TGCAGCGTTGTAGGTGCCACCGGGGAGTCGGGAGAGCAGTACTTC
CDR3aa: CSVVGATGESGEQYF

len: 16
d_gene: TRBD1
j_gene: TRBJ2-5
v_gene: TRBV9
abundance: .
CDR3nt: TGTGCCAGCAGCGAGCGGATCGGACAGGGGGCAGAGACCCAGTACTTC
CDR3aa: CASSERIGQGAETQYF

len: 14
d_gene: TRBD2
j_gene: TRBJ2-5
v_gene: TRBV18
abundance: few
CDR3nt: TGTGCCAGCTCACCAGAGAGCGGGAGTGAGACCCAGTACTTC
CDR3aa: CASSPESGSETQYF

len: 14
d_gene: .
j_gene: TRBJ1-5
v_gene: TRBV27
abundance: .
CDR3nt: TGTGCCAGCAGTTTATCAGGGTTTAATCAGCCCCAGCATTTT
CDR3aa: CASSLSGFNQPQHF

len: 14
d_gene: TRBD1
j_gene: TRBJ2-3
v_gene: TRBV29-1
abundance: once
CDR3nt: TGCAGCGGGACAGGGGCATTCGGCACAGATACGCAGTATTTT
CDR3aa: CSGTGAFGTDTQYF

len: 14
d_gene: TRBD1
j_gene: TRBJ2-7
v_gene: TRBV7-9
abundance: .
CDR3nt: TGTGCCAGCAGTGTCGAACAGGGGGCCTACGAGCAGTACTTC
CDR3aa: CASSVEQGAYEQYF

len: 13
d_gene: .
j_gene: TRBJ2-2
v_gene: TRBV24-1
abundance: .
CDR3nt: TGTGCCACCAGTGACCGGCGGTGGGGTAGGAACTCTTTT
CDR3aa: CATSDRRWGRNSF

len: 15
d_gene: .
j_gene: TRBJ1-2
v_gene: TRBV7-9
abundance: many
CDR3nt: TGTGCCAGCAGCGCTGGGGGGGGAAGGCGCTATGGCTACACCTTC
CDR3aa: CASSAGGGRRYGYTF

len: 15
d_gene: .
j_gene: TRBJ1-2
v_gene: TRBV2
abundance: many
CDR3nt: TGTGCCAGCAGATCTACGACAGGTTGGAACTATGGCTACACCTTC
CDR3aa: CASRSTTGWNYGYTF